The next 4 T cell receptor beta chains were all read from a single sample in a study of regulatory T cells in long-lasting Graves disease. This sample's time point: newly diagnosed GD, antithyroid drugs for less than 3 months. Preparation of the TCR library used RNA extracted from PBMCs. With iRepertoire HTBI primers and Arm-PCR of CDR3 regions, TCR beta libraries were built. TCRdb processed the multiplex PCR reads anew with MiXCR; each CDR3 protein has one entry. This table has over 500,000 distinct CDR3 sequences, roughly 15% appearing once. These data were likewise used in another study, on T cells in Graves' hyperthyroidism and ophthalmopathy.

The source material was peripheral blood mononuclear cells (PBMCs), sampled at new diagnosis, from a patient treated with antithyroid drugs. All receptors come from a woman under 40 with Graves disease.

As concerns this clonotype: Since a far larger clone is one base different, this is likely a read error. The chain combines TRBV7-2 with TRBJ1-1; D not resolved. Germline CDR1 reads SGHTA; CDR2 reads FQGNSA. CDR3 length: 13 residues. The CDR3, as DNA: TGTGCCAGCAGCCTAAGGGTGAAACCTGAAGCTTCCTTT. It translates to CASSLRVKPEASF.

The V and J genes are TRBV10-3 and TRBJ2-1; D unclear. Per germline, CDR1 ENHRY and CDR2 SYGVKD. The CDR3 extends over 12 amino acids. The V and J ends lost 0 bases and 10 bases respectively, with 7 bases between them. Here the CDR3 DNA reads TGTGCCATCAGTGAGTCGATAAACGAGCAGTTCTTC. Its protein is CAISESINEQFF.

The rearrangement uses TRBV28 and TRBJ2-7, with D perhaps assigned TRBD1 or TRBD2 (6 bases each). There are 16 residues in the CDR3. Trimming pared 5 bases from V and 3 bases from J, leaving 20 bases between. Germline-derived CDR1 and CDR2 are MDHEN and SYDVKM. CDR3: CASSAGTGASLYEQYF. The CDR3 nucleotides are TGTGCCAGCAGTGCGGGGACGGGGGCAAGCCTCTACGAGCAGTACTTC.

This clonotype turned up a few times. The CDR3 sequence is CSAKQDQAFF. In DNA, the CDR3 is TGCAGTGCTAAGCAGGATCAAGCTTTCTTT. The chain has TRBV20-1 and TRBJ1-1; D unclear. Germline loops: CDR1 DFQATT, CDR2 SNEGSKA (reference sequence). The germline V and J ends were trimmed by 4 bases and 9 bases, with 9 bases remaining between them. This CDR3 spans 10 amino acids.